This paragraph reports one T cell receptor beta chain. Its antigen is currently unknown. The sample originates from a study of cytomegalovirus exposure and HLA in healthy donors. For the study at large: Ancestry clustering placed 70% to 90% of 350 to 500 genotyped donors in the Caucasian-associated cluster. Findings and limits, study-wide: It was in a later analysis that TCR association rates were seen to vary by HLA locus, highest for DRB1 and lowest for HLA-C. In an earlier analysis, about 87% or about 30%: the productive usage of most TCR beta V segments.

J gave up 0 bases and V 4 bases, and 9 bases lay outside the gene matches. Germline CDR1 reads MDHEN; CDR2 reads SYDVKM. The CDR3 loop spans 17 amino acids. A multiplex PCR was run with 60 Vbeta primers and 13 Jbeta primers. This table comes from immunoSEQ multiplex PCR, and its TCRdb copy is limited to in-frame clones, with some not included. Its clone listing holds tens of thousands of clones. Unrecorded immune exposure was likely among donors, who were nominally healthy when sampled. This clonotype originated in a middle-aged man in good health and CMV-seronegative. Sequencing was done on a sample of PBMCs. This rearrangement joins TRBV28 to TRBJ2-5, with 9 bases matching TRBD2. CDR3 sequence (DNA): TGTGCCAGCAGTTCCAGTTCTAGCGGGGCCTACCAAGAGACCCAGTACTTC. It translates to CASSSSSSGAYQETQYF.